Here is one T cell receptor (beta chain) with its context. The antigen is undetermined. The sorted Tregs were CD4+CD25+CD127-/low cells. Points from the study as a whole: Tumor memory CD4+ T cell TCR gene usage clustered with blood and lymph node memory CD4+ cells and lymph node naive CD4+ cells.

CDR1 SGHVS and CDR2 FQNEAQ come from the germline V gene. The J segment lost 4 bases and the V segment lost 5 bases, leaving 12 bases of the junction unmatched. This CDR3 is 17 amino acids long. Each CDR3 protein is one row after TCRdb ran MiXCR on the 5' RACE reads. The sample lists fewer than 75,000 distinct CDR3 sequences; about 25% were seen once. Sequencing used tumor-infiltrating Tregs sorted from the breast tumor. The source of this sequence is a female donor with breast cancer. The gene calls are TRBV7-8 and TRBJ2-5; 11 bases line up with TRBD2. CDR3 protein: CASSALGTSGGGETQYF. CDR3 nucleotide sequence: TGTGCCAGCAGCGCCTTGGGGACTAGCGGAGGAGGAGAGACCCAGTACTTC.